This T cell receptor beta chain was identified in a study of blood T cell repertoires in COVID-19. As for the study in general: From the United States, Italy and Spain came samples of acute and convalescent COVID-19.

Sequencing used immunoSEQ multiplex PCR; TCRdb keeps in-frame clones, though not all of them. Found here are roughly 140,000 clones, 80% to 90% of them singletons; the top ten hold roughly 14%. V lost 3 bases and J lost 4; bases outside the gene matches: 4. The CDR3 is 14 amino acids. Per the germline V gene, CDR1 is LNHNV and CDR2 is YYDKDF (reference sequence). This clone was counted a single time. The chain joins TRBV15 to TRBJ2-3; TRBD2 matches at 7 bases. The sequencing input was peripheral blood. The origin of this receptor is a middle-aged woman with acute or convalescent COVID-19. The CDR3 region has the DNA TGTGCCACCAGCAGGGGGGGGGATTCAGATACGCAGTATTTT. It codes for CATSRGGDSDTQYF.